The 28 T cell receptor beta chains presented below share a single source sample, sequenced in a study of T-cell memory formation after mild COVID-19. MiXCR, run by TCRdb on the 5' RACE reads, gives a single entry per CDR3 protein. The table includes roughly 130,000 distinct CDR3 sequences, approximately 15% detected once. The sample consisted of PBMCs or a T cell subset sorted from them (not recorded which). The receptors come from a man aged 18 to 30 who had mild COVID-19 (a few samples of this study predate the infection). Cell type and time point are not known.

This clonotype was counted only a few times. CDR3 sequence: CASSEYRGSNTGELFF. CDR3 in DNA: TGTGCCAGCAGTGAATATCGAGGGTCGAACACCGGGGAGCTGTTTTTT. This chain uses TRBV25-1 with TRBJ2-2; D may be TRBD2 (5 bases). Per germline, CDR1 MGHDK and CDR2 SYGVNS. The CDR3 covers 16 residues. V dropped 0 bases and J dropped 0 bases, with 8 bases sitting between them.

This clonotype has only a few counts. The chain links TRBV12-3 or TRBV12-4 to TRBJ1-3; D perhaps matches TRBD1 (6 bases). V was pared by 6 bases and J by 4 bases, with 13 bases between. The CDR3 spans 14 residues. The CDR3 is CASSRTGIGNTIYF. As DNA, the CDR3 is TGTGCCAGCAGCCGAACAGGGATAGGAAACACCATATATTTT.

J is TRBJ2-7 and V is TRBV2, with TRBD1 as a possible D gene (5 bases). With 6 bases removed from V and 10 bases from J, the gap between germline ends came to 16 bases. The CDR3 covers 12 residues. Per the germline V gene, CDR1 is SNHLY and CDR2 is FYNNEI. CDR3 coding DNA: TGTGCCAGCAGCCTCACCGACAGCCTCCAGTACGTC. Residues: CASSLTDSLQYV.

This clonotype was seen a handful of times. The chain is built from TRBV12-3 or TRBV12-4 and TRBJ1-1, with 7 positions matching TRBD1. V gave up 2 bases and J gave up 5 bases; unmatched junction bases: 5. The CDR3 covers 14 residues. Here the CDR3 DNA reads TGTGCCAGCAGTTTACCAGGGGGAGGGACTGAAGCTTTCTTT. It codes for CASSLPGGGTEAFF.

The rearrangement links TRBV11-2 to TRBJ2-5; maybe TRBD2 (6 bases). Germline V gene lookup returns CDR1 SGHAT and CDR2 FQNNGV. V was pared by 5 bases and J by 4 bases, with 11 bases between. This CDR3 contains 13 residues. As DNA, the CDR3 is TGTGCCAGCAGCCAACGGCGGGGAGAGACCCAGTACTTC. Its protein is CASSQRRGETQYF.

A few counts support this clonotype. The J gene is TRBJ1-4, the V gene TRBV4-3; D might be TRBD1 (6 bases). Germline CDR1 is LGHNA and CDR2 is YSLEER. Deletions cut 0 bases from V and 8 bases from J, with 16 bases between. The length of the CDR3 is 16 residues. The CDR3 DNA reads TGCGCCAGCAGCCAAGATGGACAGCGAGGATACGAAAAACTGTTTTTT. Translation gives CASSQDGQRGYEKLFF.

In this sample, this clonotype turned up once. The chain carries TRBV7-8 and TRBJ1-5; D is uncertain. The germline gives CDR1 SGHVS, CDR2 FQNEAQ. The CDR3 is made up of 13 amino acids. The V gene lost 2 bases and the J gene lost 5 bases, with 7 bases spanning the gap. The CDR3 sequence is CASSLFRDQPQHF. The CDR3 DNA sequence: TGTGCCAGCAGCTTATTTCGGGATCAGCCCCAGCATTTT.

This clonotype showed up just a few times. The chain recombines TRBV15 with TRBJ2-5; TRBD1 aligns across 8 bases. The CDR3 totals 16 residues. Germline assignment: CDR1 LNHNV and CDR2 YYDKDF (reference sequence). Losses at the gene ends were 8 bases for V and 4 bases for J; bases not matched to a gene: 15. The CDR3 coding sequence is TGTGCCACCGGACAGGGAGGATTCGTTGGAGGAGAGACCCAGTACTTC. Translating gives CATGQGGFVGGETQYF.

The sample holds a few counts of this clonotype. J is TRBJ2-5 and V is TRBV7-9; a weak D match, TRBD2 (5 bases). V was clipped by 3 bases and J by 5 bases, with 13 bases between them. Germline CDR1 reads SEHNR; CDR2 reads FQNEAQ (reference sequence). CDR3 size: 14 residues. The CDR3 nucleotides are TGTGCCAGCAGCTTTTATAGCGATCGGGAGACCCAGTACTTC. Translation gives CASSFYSDRETQYF.

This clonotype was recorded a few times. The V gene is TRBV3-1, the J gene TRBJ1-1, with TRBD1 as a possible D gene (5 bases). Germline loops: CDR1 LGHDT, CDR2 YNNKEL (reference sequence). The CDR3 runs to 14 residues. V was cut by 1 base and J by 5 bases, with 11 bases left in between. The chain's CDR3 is CASSQGTGGTEAFF. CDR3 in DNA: TGTGCCAGCAGCCAAGGCACGGGGGGGACTGAAGCTTTCTTT.

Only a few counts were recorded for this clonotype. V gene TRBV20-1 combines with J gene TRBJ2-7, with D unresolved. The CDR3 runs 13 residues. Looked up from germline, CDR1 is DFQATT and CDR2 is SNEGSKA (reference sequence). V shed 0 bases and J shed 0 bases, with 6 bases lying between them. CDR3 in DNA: TGCAGTGCTAGAGATAACTACTCCTACGAGCAGTACGTC. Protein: CSARDNYSYEQYV.

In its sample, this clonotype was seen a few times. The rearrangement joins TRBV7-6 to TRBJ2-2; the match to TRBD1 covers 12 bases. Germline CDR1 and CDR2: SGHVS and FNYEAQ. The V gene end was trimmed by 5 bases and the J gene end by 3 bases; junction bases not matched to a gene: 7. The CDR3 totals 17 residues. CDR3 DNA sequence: TGTGCCAGCAGCCTCCGGGACAGGGGGCGCGACACCGGGGAGCTGTTTTTT. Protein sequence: CASSLRDRGRDTGELFF.

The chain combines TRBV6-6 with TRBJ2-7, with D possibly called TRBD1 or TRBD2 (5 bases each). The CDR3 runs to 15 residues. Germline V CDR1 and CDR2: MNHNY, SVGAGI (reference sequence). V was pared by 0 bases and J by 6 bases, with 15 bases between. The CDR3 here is CASSYSSGLGGEQYV. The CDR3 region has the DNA TGTGCCAGCAGTTACTCGTCGGGCCTTGGGGGCGAGCAGTACGTC.

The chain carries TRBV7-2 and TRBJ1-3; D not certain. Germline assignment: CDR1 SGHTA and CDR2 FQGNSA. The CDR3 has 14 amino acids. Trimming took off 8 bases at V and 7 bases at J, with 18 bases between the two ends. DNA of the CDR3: TGTGCCAGCCGCCGAAGCTCGCGAATGAACACCATATATTTT. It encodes CASRRSSRMNTIYF.

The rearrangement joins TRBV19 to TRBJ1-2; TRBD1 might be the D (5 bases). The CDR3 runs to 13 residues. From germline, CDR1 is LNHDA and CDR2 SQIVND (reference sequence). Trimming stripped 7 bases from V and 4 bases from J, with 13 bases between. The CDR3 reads CASNPPQGYGYTF. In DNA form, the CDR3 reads TGTGCCAGTAATCCGCCGCAGGGCTATGGCTACACCTTC.

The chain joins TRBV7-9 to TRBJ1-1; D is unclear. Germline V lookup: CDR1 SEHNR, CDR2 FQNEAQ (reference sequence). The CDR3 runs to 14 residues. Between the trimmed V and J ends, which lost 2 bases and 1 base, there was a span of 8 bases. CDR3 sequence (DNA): TGTGCCAGCAGCTTAACAGACAAGAACACTGAAGCTTTCTTT. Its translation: CASSLTDKNTEAFF. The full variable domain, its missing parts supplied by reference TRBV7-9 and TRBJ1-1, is DTGVSQNPRHKITKRGQNVTFRCDPISEHNRLYWYRQTLGQGPEFLTYFQNEAQLEKSRLLSDRFSAERPKGSFSTLEIQRTEQGDSAMYLCASSLTDKNTEAFFGQGTRLTVV.

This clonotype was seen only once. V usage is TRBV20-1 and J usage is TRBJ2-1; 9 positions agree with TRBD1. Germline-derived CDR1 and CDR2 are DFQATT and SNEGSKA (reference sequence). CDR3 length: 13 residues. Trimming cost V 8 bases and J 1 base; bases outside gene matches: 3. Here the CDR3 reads CSTGGRSYNEQFF. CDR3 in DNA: TGCAGTACAGGGGGCAGGTCCTACAATGAGCAGTTCTTC.

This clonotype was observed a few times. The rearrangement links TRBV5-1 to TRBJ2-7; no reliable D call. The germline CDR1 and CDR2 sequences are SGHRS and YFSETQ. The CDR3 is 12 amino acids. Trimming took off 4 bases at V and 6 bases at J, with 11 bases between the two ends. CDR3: CASSENSAEQYF. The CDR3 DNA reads TGCGCCAGCAGCGAGAACAGCGCCGAGCAGTACTTC.

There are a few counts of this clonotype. The CDR3 protein is CASSWTGEDTQYF. In nucleotides, the CDR3 is TGTGCCAGCAGCTGGACAGGGGAAGATACGCAGTATTTT. The chain employs TRBV6-6 and TRBJ2-3; 9 nucleotides match TRBD1. This CDR3 contains 13 residues. After removal of 6 bases from V and 5 bases from J, the junction contained 3 bases not matched to a gene. In germline, CDR1 is MNHNY, CDR2 SVGAGI (reference sequence).

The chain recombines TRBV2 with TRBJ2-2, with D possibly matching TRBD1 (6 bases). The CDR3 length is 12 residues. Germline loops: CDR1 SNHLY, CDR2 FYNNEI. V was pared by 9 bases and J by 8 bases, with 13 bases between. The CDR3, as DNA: TGTGCCAGTAACAGGGAGACTGGGGAGCTGTTTTTT. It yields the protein CASNRETGELFF.

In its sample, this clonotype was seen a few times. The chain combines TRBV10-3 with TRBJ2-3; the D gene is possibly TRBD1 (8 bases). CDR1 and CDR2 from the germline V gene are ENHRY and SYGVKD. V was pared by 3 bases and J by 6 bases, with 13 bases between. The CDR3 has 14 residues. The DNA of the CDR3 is TGTGCCATCAGTGACCCACAGGGGGGGGATACGCAGTATTTT. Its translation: CAISDPQGGDTQYF.

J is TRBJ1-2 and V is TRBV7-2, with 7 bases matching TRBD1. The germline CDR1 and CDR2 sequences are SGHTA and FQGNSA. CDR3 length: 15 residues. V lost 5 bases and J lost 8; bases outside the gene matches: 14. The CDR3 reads CASSPGDSTVRGYTF. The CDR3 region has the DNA TGTGCCAGCAGCCCCGGGGACAGCACAGTTCGAGGCTACACCTTC.

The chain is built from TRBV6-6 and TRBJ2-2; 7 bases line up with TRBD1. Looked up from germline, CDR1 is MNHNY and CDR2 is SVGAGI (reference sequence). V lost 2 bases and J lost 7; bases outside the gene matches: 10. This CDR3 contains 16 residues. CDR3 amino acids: CASSYAKTGTGGELFF. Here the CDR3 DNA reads TGTGCCAGCAGTTACGCAAAGACAGGGACGGGCGGGGAGCTGTTTTTT.

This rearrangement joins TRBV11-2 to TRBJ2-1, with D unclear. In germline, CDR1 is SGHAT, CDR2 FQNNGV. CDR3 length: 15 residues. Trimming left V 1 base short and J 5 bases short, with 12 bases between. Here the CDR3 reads CASSLVVGWDNEQFF. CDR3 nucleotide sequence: TGTGCCAGCAGCTTAGTTGTGGGCTGGGACAATGAGCAGTTCTTC. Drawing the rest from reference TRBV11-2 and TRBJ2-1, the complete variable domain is EAGVAQSPRYKIIEKRQSVAFWCNPISGHATLYWYQQILGQGPKLLIQFQNNGVVDDSQLPKDRFSAERLKGVDSTLKIQPAKLEDSAVYLCASSLVVGWDNEQFFGPGTRLTVL.

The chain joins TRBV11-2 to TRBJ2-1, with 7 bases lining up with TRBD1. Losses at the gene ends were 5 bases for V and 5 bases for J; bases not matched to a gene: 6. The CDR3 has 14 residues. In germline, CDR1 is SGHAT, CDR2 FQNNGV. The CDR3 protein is CASSRDRDHNEQFF. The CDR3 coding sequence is TGTGCCAGCAGCAGAGACAGGGACCACAATGAGCAGTTCTTC.

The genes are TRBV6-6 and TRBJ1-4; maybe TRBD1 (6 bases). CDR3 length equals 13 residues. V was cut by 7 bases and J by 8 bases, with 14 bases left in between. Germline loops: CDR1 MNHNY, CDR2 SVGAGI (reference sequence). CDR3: CASKGGNWEKLFF. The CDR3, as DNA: TGTGCCAGCAAAGGGGGTAATTGGGAAAAACTGTTTTTT.

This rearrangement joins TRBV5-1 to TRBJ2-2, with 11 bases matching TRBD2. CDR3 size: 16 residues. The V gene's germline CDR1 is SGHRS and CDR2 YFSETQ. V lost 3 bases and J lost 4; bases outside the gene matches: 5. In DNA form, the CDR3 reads TGCGCCAGCAGCTCTACTAGCGGGGGCCTCACCGGGGAGCTGTTTTTT. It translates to CASSSTSGGLTGELFF.

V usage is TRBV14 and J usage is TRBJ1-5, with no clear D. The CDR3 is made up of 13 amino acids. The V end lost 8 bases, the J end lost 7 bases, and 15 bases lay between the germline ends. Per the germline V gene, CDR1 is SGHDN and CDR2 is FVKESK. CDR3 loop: CASSSAVGQPQHF. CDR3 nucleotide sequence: TGTGCCAGCTCTTCGGCGGTTGGCCAGCCCCAGCATTTT.